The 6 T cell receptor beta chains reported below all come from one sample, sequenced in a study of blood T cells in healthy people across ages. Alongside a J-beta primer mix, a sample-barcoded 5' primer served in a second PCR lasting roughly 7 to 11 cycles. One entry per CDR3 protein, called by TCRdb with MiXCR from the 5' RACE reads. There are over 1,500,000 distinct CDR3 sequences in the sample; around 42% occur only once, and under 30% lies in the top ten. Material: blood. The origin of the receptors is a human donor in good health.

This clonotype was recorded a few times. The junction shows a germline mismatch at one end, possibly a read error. The CDR3 region has the DNA TGCGGCGTTGAAGGGGCAGGGGGAGTGGATGGCTACACCTTC. This encodes CGVEGAGGVDGYTF. J is TRBJ1-2 and V is TRBV29-1; 7 bases agree with TRBD1. The germline CDR1 and CDR2 sequences are SQVTM and ANQGSEA. The CDR3 covers 14 residues.

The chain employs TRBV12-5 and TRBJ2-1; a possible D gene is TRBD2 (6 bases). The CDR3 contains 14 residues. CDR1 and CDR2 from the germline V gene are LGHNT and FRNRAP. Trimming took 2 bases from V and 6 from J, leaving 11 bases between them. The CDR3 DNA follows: TGTGCTAGTGGTTTGTCCTCTAGCGCCAATGAGCAGTTCTTC. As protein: CASGLSSSANEQFF. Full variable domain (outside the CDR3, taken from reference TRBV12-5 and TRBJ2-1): DARVTQTPRHKVTEMGQEVTMRCQPILGHNTVFWYRQTMMQGLELLAYFRNRAPLDDSGMPKDRFSAEMPDATLATLKIQPSEPRDSAVYFCASGLSSSANEQFFGPGTRLTVL.

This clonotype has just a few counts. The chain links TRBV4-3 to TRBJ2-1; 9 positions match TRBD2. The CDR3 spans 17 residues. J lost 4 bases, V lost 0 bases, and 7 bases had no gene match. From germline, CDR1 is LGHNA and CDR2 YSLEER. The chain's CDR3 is CASSQDRASGEYNEQFF. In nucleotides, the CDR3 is TGCGCCAGCAGCCAAGACCGGGCTAGCGGGGAGTACAATGAGCAGTTCTTC.

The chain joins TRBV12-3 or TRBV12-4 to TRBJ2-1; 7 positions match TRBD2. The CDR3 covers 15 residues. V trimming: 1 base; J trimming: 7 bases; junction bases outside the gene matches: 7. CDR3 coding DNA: TGTGCCAGCAGTTTAGAGGCGGGGGTTACTAATGAGCAGTTCTTC. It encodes CASSLEAGVTNEQFF.

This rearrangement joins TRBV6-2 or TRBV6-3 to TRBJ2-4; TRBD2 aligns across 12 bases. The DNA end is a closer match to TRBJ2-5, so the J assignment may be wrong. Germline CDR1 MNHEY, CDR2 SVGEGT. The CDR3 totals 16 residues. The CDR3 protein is CASSSLLAGGQETQYF. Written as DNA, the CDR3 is TGTGCCAGCAGTTCTTTACTAGCGGGGGGACAGGAGACCCAGTACTTC.

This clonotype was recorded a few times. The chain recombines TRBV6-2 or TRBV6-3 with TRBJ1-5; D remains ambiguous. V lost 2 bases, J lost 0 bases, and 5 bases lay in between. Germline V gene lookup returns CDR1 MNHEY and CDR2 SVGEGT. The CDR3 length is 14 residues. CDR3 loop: CASSYLISNQPQHF. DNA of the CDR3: TGTGCCAGCAGTTACCTTATTAGCAATCAGCCCCAGCATTTT.